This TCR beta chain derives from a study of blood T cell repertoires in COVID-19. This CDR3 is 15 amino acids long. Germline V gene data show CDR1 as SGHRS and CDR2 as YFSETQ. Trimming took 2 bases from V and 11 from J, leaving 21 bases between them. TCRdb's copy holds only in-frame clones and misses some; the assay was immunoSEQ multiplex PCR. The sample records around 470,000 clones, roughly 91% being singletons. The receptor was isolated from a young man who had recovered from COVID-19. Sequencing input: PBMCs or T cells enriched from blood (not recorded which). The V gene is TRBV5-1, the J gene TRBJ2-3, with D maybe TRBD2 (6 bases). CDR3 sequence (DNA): TGCGCCAGCAGCTTTCTCGGGGGACTCGGCGCGGGGCAGTATTTT. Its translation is CASSFLGGLGAGQYF.